This TCR beta chain derives from a study of blood T cell repertoires in COVID-19. CDR3 length: 14 amino acids. Germline loops: CDR1 SNHLY, CDR2 FYNNEI. With V trimmed by 7 bases and J by 6 bases, 8 bases remained unmatched. Per the original methods: Using reference gene primer amplification, nucleated cell counts were estimated. The repertoire was sequenced with immunoSEQ multiplex PCR; TCRdb's copy has only in-frame clones and lacks some. Clone size and the V and J calls come from that table; the DNA yielded D and trimming. The sample holds about 350,000 clones, 88% seen once. Within 2 weeks before study entry, exposed participants met a COVID-19 case.

Input material: PBMCs or T cells enriched from blood (not recorded which). The V gene is TRBV2, the J gene TRBJ1-4; 7 bases fit TRBD1. This TCR derives from a woman aged 25 to 39 who had been exposed to COVID-19. The CDR3 nucleotides are TGTGCCAGCAACCTCAGGGGGATAGATGAAAAACTGTTTTTT. Its translation: CASNLRGIDEKLFF.